This record looks at one T cell receptor (beta chain) sequence and its context. These data come from a study of blood T cell repertoires in COVID-19. Study summary: Researchers got acute and convalescent COVID-19 samples from the United States, Italy and Spain. The analysed material was cDNA or gDNA that came from T cells, B-cell-depleted T cells, or PBMCs.

Under the authors' procedure: Amplification of reference gene primers was used by the study to estimate nucleated cell counts. Sequenced by immunoSEQ multiplex PCR; TCRdb stores in-frame clones only, minus some. V and J calls and clone size follow that table, whereas D and trimming were derived from the DNA. The sample has about 77,000 clones, 75% to 85% seen once. This CDR3 is built from 14 residues. Germline assignment: CDR1 SGHTA and CDR2 FQGNSA. V lost 2 bases and J 1 base, leaving 8 bases between the germline ends. The source is a woman in her 70s with acute or convalescent COVID-19. Sequencing was performed on peripheral blood. This chain links TRBV7-2 with TRBJ1-1; D uncertain. This CDR3 is CASSLSVPNTEAFF. The CDR3 DNA sequence: TGTGCCAGCAGCTTATCAGTACCGAACACTGAAGCTTTCTTT.